These 18 T cell receptor beta chains originate from one sample sequenced in a study of shared clonotypes between healthy human individuals. Naive CD8 cells were CD45RO-negative, positively selected for CCR7, excluding terminally differentiated effector memory CD45RA+ cells. Produced via immunoSEQ multiplex PCR; TCRdb's table is partial and in-frame only. Of around 2,100,000 clones detected, around 96% appear once; the ten largest clones hold 1% to 1.5%. Sequenced sample: naive CD8+ T cells sorted from blood. These receptors came from a man aged 18 to 29 in good health.

A single count supports this clone. The chain links TRBV18 to TRBJ2-1; D unresolved. The CDR3 covers 17 residues. V was cut by 6 bases and J by 1 base, with 19 bases left in between. The germline V gene encodes CDR1 KGHSH and CDR2 LQKENI. The CDR3: CASSAAVTLPSYNEQFF. The DNA of the CDR3 is TGTGCCAGCTCGGCAGCCGTAACCCTCCCTTCCTACAATGAGCAGTTCTTC.

The gene calls are TRBV5-8 and TRBJ2-3, with D perhaps TRBD1 (5 bases). Germline CDR1 and CDR2: SGHTS and YDEGEE. V shed 4 bases and J shed 0 bases, with 15 bases lying between them. This CDR3 is built from 16 residues. CDR3 DNA sequence: TGTGCCAGCAGCCCGGATCAGGGCGAGAGCACAGATACGCAGTATTTT. This codes for CASSPDQGESTDTQYF. The complete variable domain, with remaining parts taken from reference TRBV5-8 and TRBJ2-3, reads EAGVTQSPTHLIKTRGQQATLRCSPISGHTSVYWYQQALGLGLQFLLWYDEGEERNRGNFPPRFSGRQFPNYSSELNVNALELEDSALYLCASSPDQGESTDTQYFGPGTRLTVL.

This sequence joins TRBV5-6 and TRBJ2-3; no clear D. The CDR3 runs to 12 residues. Germline-derived CDR1 and CDR2 are SGHDT and YYEEEE. Trimming cost V 0 bases and J 10 bases, with 9 bases left between them. CDR3 region: CASSLDPDAQYF. CDR3 sequence (DNA): TGTGCCAGCAGCTTGGACCCCGATGCGCAGTATTTT.

The V gene is TRBV7-2, the J gene TRBJ2-5, with a possible D match to TRBD2 (6 bases). V was shortened by 3 bases and J by 5 bases, with 13 bases between the two germline ends. CDR1 and CDR2 (germline): SGHTA, FQGNSA. This CDR3 spans 14 amino acids. CDR3 DNA: TGTGCCAGCAGCTTTTTCGGGGGTTGGGAGACCCAGTACTTC. Protein sequence: CASSFFGGWETQYF.

In DNA, the CDR3 is TGTGCCAGCAGCTCGGGGGCGCTTGAGCAGTACTTC. The encoded protein is CASSSGALEQYF. The rearrangement uses TRBV5-6 and TRBJ2-7; the D call may be TRBD1 or TRBD2 (6 bases each). V was cut by 3 bases and J by 7 bases, with 11 bases left in between. CDR3 length: 12 amino acids. Per germline, CDR1 SGHDT and CDR2 YYEEEE.

The V call is TRBV10-2, the J call TRBJ1-4, with D maybe TRBD1 (6 bases). The CDR3 has 15 amino acids. CDR1 is WSHSY and CDR2 is SAAADI in the germline V gene. V was clipped by 1 base and J by 7 bases, with 13 bases between them. CDR3 bases: TGCGCCAGCAGTGAGTTCCGGGGAGGGGGTGAAAAACTGTTTTTT. Its protein is CASSEFRGGGEKLFF.

CDR3 in amino acids: CASIRGRTGELFF. The CDR3 bases are TGTGCCAGCATCCGCGGGAGGACCGGGGAGCTGTTTTTT. This rearrangement joins TRBV2 to TRBJ2-2; 8 nucleotides line up with TRBD2. J gave up 5 bases and V 7 bases, and 3 bases lay outside the gene matches. The CDR3 spans 13 residues. In germline, CDR1 is SNHLY, CDR2 FYNNEI.

The J gene is TRBJ2-1, the V gene TRBV5-5; D is possibly TRBD2 (6 bases). This CDR3 comprises 16 residues. Germline CDR1 reads SGHKS; CDR2 reads YYEKEE (reference sequence). The V end was cut by 1 base, the J end by 0 bases, with 11 bases between. The CDR3 region is CASSLFGGPSYNEQFF. DNA for the CDR3: TGTGCCAGCAGCTTGTTCGGGGGACCCTCCTACAATGAGCAGTTCTTC.

The chain combines TRBV7-9 with TRBJ2-7; possible D gene TRBD2, 6 bases. Looked up from germline, CDR1 is SEHNR and CDR2 is FQNEAQ (reference sequence). The CDR3 has 14 residues. The V and J ends lost 8 bases and 4 bases respectively, with 18 bases between them. The chain's CDR3 is CASHHAGSQYEQYF. The CDR3 DNA is TGTGCCAGCCATCATGCGGGGTCCCAGTACGAGCAGTACTTC.

This chain connects TRBV5-1 to TRBJ2-7; 12 bases match TRBD2. V shed 4 bases and J 7 bases; nucleotides not matched to a gene: 9. The CDR3 covers 15 residues. Per germline, CDR1 SGHRS and CDR2 YFSETQ. The CDR3 DNA follows: TGCGCCAGCAGCCCTCGACTAGCGGGAGCCGAAGAGCAGTACTTC. Amino acids: CASSPRLAGAEEQYF.

This clone has only one observation. V is TRBV27 and J is TRBJ2-1; 7 nucleotides match TRBD1. The length of the CDR3 is 14 residues. The germline gives CDR1 MNHEY, CDR2 SMNVEV (reference sequence). Germline trimming cut 5 bases from V and 3 bases from J; bases unmatched to any gene: 4. CDR3 loop: CASSKQGVYNEQFF. The CDR3 DNA sequence: TGTGCCAGCAGTAAGCAGGGGGTCTACAATGAGCAGTTCTTC.

The chain carries TRBV7-9 and TRBJ2-5; 9 bases match TRBD1. V trimming: 4 bases; J trimming: 5 bases; junction bases outside the gene matches: 11. CDR3 length equals 16 residues. CDR1 SEHNR and CDR2 FQNEAQ come from the germline V gene (reference sequence). This CDR3 is CASSSRTGTGMETQYF. DNA of the CDR3: TGTGCCAGCAGCTCGCGTACGGGGACAGGGATGGAGACCCAGTACTTC.

A word on this clone: The same CDR3 also results from other DNA sequences found in this sample. The gene calls are TRBV9 and TRBJ2-7; the D is unclear. CDR1 is SGDLS, CDR2 YYNGEE, per germline. Trimming took off 0 bases at V and 0 bases at J, with 7 bases between the two ends. The CDR3 consists of 14 residues. Here the CDR3 reads CASSVGISSYEQYF. The CDR3 DNA is TGTGCCAGCAGCGTAGGGATTAGCTCCTACGAGCAGTACTTC.

The rearrangement uses TRBV21-1 and TRBJ1-5. TRBV21-1 is deemed a pseudogene. The CDR3 runs 15 residues. The CDR3 protein is CASSKRSSGNQPQHF. For the CDR3, the DNA is TGTGCCAGCAGCAAAAGGTCTTCGGGGAATCAGCCCCAGCATTTT.

The table lists this clone with a few counts. The chain links TRBV27 to TRBJ2-2, with a weak D call TRBD2 (6 bases). Looked up from germline, CDR1 is MNHEY and CDR2 is SMNVEV (reference sequence). The germline V and J ends were trimmed by 4 bases and 7 bases, with 7 bases remaining between them. The CDR3 has 12 amino acids. The CDR3 coding sequence is TGTGCCAGCAGTTGGCGGGGCGGGGAGCTGTTTTTT. It is translated as CASSWRGGELFF.

J is TRBJ2-7 and V is TRBV10-2; 7 nucleotides align to TRBD2. Germline lookup yields CDR1 WSHSY and CDR2 SAAADI. Unmatched junction bases numbered 3, after V lost 2 bases and J lost 2 bases. The CDR3 runs to 14 residues. CDR3: CASSEIGTTYEQYF. DNA for the CDR3: TGCGCCAGCAGTGAGATCGGGACTACCTACGAGCAGTACTTC.

The chain employs TRBV6-6 and TRBJ1-4; D possibly corresponds to TRBD1 (5 bases). The germline V gene encodes CDR1 MNHNY and CDR2 SVGAGI (reference sequence). This CDR3 region has 15 residues. Trimming pared 1 base from V and 0 bases from J, leaving 6 bases between. The CDR3 region is CASSYFRATNEKLFF. The CDR3 nucleotides are TGTGCCAGCAGTTACTTCAGGGCAACTAATGAAAAACTGTTTTTT.

The rearrangement joins TRBV5-6 to TRBJ2-3; unclear D gene. Trimming took 1 base from V and 4 from J, leaving 10 bases between them. The CDR3 has 14 amino acids. The germline gives CDR1 SGHDT, CDR2 YYEEEE. CDR3 amino acids: CASSLNEGSDTQYF. The DNA for the CDR3 is TGTGCCAGCAGCTTGAATGAAGGGTCAGATACGCAGTATTTT.